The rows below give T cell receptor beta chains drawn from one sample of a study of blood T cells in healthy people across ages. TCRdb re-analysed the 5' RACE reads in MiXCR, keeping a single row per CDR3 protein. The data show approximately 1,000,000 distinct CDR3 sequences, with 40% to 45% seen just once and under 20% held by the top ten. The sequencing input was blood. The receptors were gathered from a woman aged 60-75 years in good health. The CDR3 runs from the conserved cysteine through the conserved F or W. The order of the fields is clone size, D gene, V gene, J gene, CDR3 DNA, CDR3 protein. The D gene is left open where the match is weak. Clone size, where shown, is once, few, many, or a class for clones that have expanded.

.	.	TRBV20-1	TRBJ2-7	TGCAGTGCTAAGGGCGCAAGGGGTAACGAGCAGTACTTC	CSAKGARGNEQYF
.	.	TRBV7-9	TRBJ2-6	TGTGCCAGCAGCTTAATACTCCTTTACGGGGCCAACGTCCTGACTTTC	CASSLILLYGANVLTF
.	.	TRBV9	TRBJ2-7	TGTGCCAGCAGCGGACGGATTTCCTACGAGCAGTACTTC	CASSGRISYEQYF
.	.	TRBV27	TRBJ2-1	TGTGCCAGCAGCCAGGACTACAACTCCTACAATGAGCAGTTCTTC	CASSQDYNSYNEQFF
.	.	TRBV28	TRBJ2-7	TGTGCCAGCAGTTTATGGTTAGGCACCTCCTACGAGCAGTACTTC	CASSLWLGTSYEQYF
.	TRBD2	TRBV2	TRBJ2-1	TGTGCCAGTACAAGCGGGAGTGCGGTTAATGAGCAGTTCTTC	CASTSGSAVNEQFF
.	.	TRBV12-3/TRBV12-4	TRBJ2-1	TGTGCTAGCAGTCTCCCCGGGGCCAGCGGCCGTGAGCAGTTCTTC	CASSLPGASGREQFF
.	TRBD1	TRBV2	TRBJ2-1	TGTGCCAGCAGTGAACCCAGGGGGTTATTTGATGAGCAGTTCTTC	CASSEPRGLFDEQFF
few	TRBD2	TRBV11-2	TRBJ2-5	TGTGCCAGCAGCCCTCCTGTAGCGGGAGGGGAAGAGACCCAGTACTTC	CASSPPVAGGEETQYF
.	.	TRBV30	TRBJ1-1	TGTGCCTGGACTAGGGGCACTGAAGCTTTCTTT	CAWTRGTEAFF
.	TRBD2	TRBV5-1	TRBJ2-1	TGCGCCGGCAGCTTGGGGACTAGCGGTTACAATGAGCAGTTCTTC	CAGSLGTSGYNEQFF
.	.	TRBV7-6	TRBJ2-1	TGTGCCAGCAAGGCCGGGCCGAGCTCCTACAATGAGCAGTTCTTC	CASKAGPSSYNEQFF
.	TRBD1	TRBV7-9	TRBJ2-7	TGTGCCAGCAGCTCACAGGGGGCCAGGGCGGGAGAGCAGTACTTC	CASSSQGARAGEQYF
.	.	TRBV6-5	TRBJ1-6	TGTGCCAGCAGTTACTCGAGTGGTGGGACCTATAATTCACCCCTCCACTTT	CASSYSSGGTYNSPLHF
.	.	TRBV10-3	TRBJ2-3	TGTGCCATCAGCCGGGGGGCGGATCGCAGAGATACGCAGTATTTT	CAISRGADRRDTQYF
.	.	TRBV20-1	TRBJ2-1	TGCAGTGCCGGGGACCAGTACAATGAGCGGTTCTTC	CSAGDQYNERFF
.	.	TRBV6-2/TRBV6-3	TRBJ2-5	TGTGCCAGCGGGGACAATATAGCCCAGTACTTC	CASGDNIAQYF
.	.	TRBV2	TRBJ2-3	TGTGCCAGCAGTGAAGGACTACAGTCCACAGATACGCAGTATTTT	CASSEGLQSTDTQYF
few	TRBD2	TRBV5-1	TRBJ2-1	TGCGCCAGCAGCTTGGCCTCCGGGACTAGCGGGAGATCCTACAATGAGCAGTTTTTC	CASSLASGTSGRSYNEQFF
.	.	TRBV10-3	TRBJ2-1	TGTGCCACCGCCTTCATAGGGAGGCCAAGCCCCGTCAATGAGCAGTTCTTC	CATAFIGRPSPVNEQFF
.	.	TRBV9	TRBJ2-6	TGTGCCAGCAGCCCTCGGATTGGAAGCTCTGGGGCCAACGTCCTGACTTTT	CASSPRIGSSGANVLTF
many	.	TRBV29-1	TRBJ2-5	TGCAGCGGTAATGAAGAGACCCAGTACTTC	CSGNEETQYF
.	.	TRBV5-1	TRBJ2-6	TGCGCCAGCAGCATGGGGTACGGGGCCAACGTCCTGCATTTC	CASSMGYGANVLHF
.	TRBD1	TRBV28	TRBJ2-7	TGTGCCAGCAGTCATGGACAGGGGAACTACGAGCAGTACTTC	CASSHGQGNYEQYF
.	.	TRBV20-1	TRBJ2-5	TGCAGTGCTAGAGTCCCTAGCTATGGAAATGAGCAGTACTTC	CSARVPSYGNEQYF
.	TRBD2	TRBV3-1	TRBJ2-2	TGTGCCAGCAGCCATCCAGGCACACTAGCGATCGTAGGGGAGCTGTTTTTT	CASSHPGTLAIVGELFF
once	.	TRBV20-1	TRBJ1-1	TGCAATGCCCAACCGGGATTACCGTCGGCGAGAACTGAAGCTTTCTTT	CNAQPGLPSARTEAFF
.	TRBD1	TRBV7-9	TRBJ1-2	TGTGCCAGCAGCCATGGGAGAAAGCAGGGGGCTAATTCCGCTTCCTATGGCTACACCTTC	CASSHGRKQGANSASYGYTF